The 21 T cell receptor beta chains given below trace back to one sample, sequenced in a study of T cell changes during pregnancy in multiple sclerosis. Assay used: immunoSEQ multiplex PCR; TCRdb lists only in-frame clones, some missing. The sample lists just over 90,000 clones; roughly nine tenths were seen once. Specimen: peripheral blood, collected after pregnancy. The receptor source for this set is a female donor in good health, enrolled as a control in a pregnancy study.

The CDR3 loop reads CASSSELGGAGYTF. The CDR3 bases are TGTGCCAGCAGTTCCGAATTAGGCGGGGCTGGCTACACCTTC. The chain joins TRBV27 to TRBJ1-2; TRBD1 might be the D (5 bases). The V end lost 4 bases, the J end lost 7 bases, and 16 bases lay between the germline ends. The CDR3 extends over 14 amino acids. Germline-derived CDR1 and CDR2 are MNHEY and SMNVEV (reference sequence).

J is TRBJ1-4 and V is TRBV7-8; TRBD1 might be the D (5 bases). CDR1 and CDR2 from the germline V gene are SGHVS and FQNEAQ. The V and J ends lost 5 bases and 10 bases respectively, with 17 bases between them. This CDR3 is 14 amino acids long. The CDR3 here is CASSPTVPRGKLFF. For the CDR3, the DNA is TGTGCCAGCAGCCCGACAGTCCCAAGGGGAAAACTGTTTTTT.

The rearrangement joins TRBV7-3 to TRBJ2-3; 8 bases align to TRBD2. CDR1 is SGHTA and CDR2 is FQGTGA in the germline V gene. With 8 bases clipped from V and 4 bases from J, the junction kept 5 bases outside the gene matches. The CDR3 has 13 amino acids. The CDR3 reads CASGAGGSDTQYF. The CDR3 coding sequence is TGTGCCAGCGGGGCGGGGGGCTCAGATACGCAGTATTTT.

The chain employs TRBV27 and TRBJ2-7; weak D call: TRBD2 (6 bases). This CDR3 comprises 15 residues. CDR1 is MNHEY, CDR2 SMNVEV, per germline (reference sequence). V dropped 3 bases and J dropped 3 bases, with 15 bases sitting between them. CDR3: CASSFGTGIGYEQYF. The CDR3 DNA sequence: TGTGCCAGCAGTTTTGGGACTGGTATAGGCTACGAGCAGTACTTC.

The chain has TRBV6-6 and TRBJ2-7, with D possibly being TRBD2 (7 bases). This CDR3 has 15 residues. The V end lost 6 bases, the J end lost 2 bases, and 17 bases lay between the germline ends. CDR1 is MNHNY, CDR2 SVGAGI, per germline (reference sequence). CDR3 loop: CASRGGRGRAYEQYF. CDR3 DNA: TGTGCCAGCAGAGGGGGAAGAGGGAGGGCCTACGAGCAGTACTTC.

This rearrangement joins TRBV4-3 to TRBJ2-7; tentative D call: TRBD1 (5 bases). Trimming removed 0 bases at V and 3 bases at J, with 12 bases between. Germline CDR1 LGHNA, CDR2 YSLEER. The CDR3 extends over 15 amino acids. The CDR3 sequence: CASSQDRQFYYEQYF. The CDR3 nucleotides are TGCGCCAGCAGCCAAGATCGACAGTTTTACTACGAGCAGTACTTC.

The rearrangement uses TRBV28 and TRBJ1-5; 7 nucleotides line up with TRBD1. Germline V gives CDR1 MDHEN, CDR2 SYDVKM. The V and J ends lost 4 bases and 7 bases, in that order; junction bases with no gene match: 16. This CDR3 is 17 amino acids long. For the CDR3, the DNA is TGTGCCAGCAGTTCATCCTACCGGGACAGAGGTGTACAGCCCCAGCATTTT. Protein sequence: CASSSSYRDRGVQPQHF.

The V call is TRBV18, the J call TRBJ1-5; D gene uncertain. Germline loops: CDR1 KGHSH, CDR2 LQKENI. Trimming pared 5 bases from V and 3 bases from J, leaving 8 bases between. The CDR3 runs to 13 residues. This CDR3 reads CASSIQPNQPQHF. The CDR3 DNA reads as TGTGCCAGCTCAATACAGCCCAATCAGCCCCAGCATTTT.

This chain's CDR3 is CASSPQSGAYNEQFF. CDR3 DNA sequence: TGTGCCAGCAGCCCCCAGAGCGGGGCGTACAATGAGCAGTTCTTC. This sequence joins TRBV7-2 and TRBJ2-1, with TRBD2 matching 7 bases. V lost 5 bases to trimming and J lost 4 bases; unmatched junction nucleotides: 8. Germline values: CDR1 SGHTA, CDR2 FQGNSA. The CDR3 is 15 amino acids. The full variable domain, rest sourced from reference TRBV7-2 and TRBJ2-1, is GAGVSQSPSNKVTEKGKDVELRCDPISGHTALYWYRQSLGQGLEFLIYFQGNSAPDKSGLPSDRFSAERTGGSVSTLTIQRTQQEDSAVYLCASSPQSGAYNEQFFGPGTRLTVL.

The rearrangement uses TRBV27 and TRBJ1-2; 11 bases fit TRBD1. CDR1 is MNHEY, CDR2 SMNVEV, per germline (reference sequence). The CDR3 is made up of 19 amino acids. Losses at the gene ends were 4 bases for V and 4 bases for J; bases not matched to a gene: 17. The CDR3 sequence is CASSSGHEGTGTGGYGYTF. CDR3 bases: TGTGCCAGCAGTTCCGGGCACGAGGGAACCGGGACAGGGGGCTATGGCTACACCTTC.

V is TRBV21-1 and J is TRBJ1-5. TRBV21-1 is classified as a pseudogene. The CDR3 is 10 amino acids. For the CDR3, the DNA is TGTGCCAGCACCCCGGGGCCCCAGCATTTT. Its translation is CASTPGPQHF.

The chain has TRBV7-2 and TRBJ1-2, with D tentatively TRBD1 (5 bases). CDR1 SGHTA and CDR2 FQGNSA come from the germline V gene. The CDR3 is 13 amino acids. V lost 1 base, J lost 8 bases, and 11 bases lay in between. In nucleotides, the CDR3 is TGTGCCAGCAGCTTAGGCAGGGCGGACGGCTACACCTTC. This encodes CASSLGRADGYTF.

The J gene is TRBJ2-7, the V gene TRBV11-3; TRBD2 is a possible D gene (7 bases). This CDR3 has 19 residues. Trimming cost V 1 base and J 0 bases, with 22 bases left between them. CDR1 and CDR2 from the germline V gene are SGHNT and YENEEA. In DNA form, the CDR3 reads TGTGCCAGCAGCTTAGGTGCGGGGGCGAGTTGCCCAAGCTCCTACGAGCAGTACTTC. Its translation is CASSLGAGASCPSSYEQYF. The variable domain in full, with the rest retrieved from reference TRBV11-3 and TRBJ2-7, is EAGVVQSPRYKIIEKKQPVAFWCNPISGHNTLYWYLQNLGQGPELLIRYENEEAVDDSQLPKDRFSAERLKGVDSTLKIQPAELGDSAVYLCASSLGAGASCPSSYEQYFGPGTRLTVT.

The chain has TRBV7-2 and TRBJ2-7, with 8 positions matching TRBD1. V lost 10 bases to trimming and J lost 0 bases; unmatched junction nucleotides: 14. The CDR3 runs 16 residues. CDR1 and CDR2 (germline): SGHTA, FQGNSA. The CDR3 loop is CATRGQGFPSSYEQYF. The CDR3 coding sequence is TGTGCCACCAGGGGGCAGGGGTTCCCCTCCTCCTACGAGCAGTACTTC.

The chain is built from TRBV7-3 and TRBJ2-5; 10 bases map to TRBD1. J gave up 3 bases and V 8 bases, and 9 bases lay outside the gene matches. From germline, CDR1 is SGHTA and CDR2 FQGTGA. This CDR3 has 15 residues. CDR3 loop: CASGTGTGEKETQYF. Here the CDR3 DNA reads TGTGCCAGCGGCACTGGGACAGGGGAGAAAGAGACCCAGTACTTC.

This chain connects TRBV7-2 to TRBJ2-5; no definite D call. V lost 3 bases and J lost 2, with 10 bases in between. Germline loops: CDR1 SGHTA, CDR2 FQGNSA. This CDR3 has 14 amino acids. The CDR3 nucleotides read TGTGCCAGCAGCTTCAGGATAGTACAAGAGACCCAGTACTTC. It specifies CASSFRIVQETQYF.

This rearrangement joins TRBV5-4 to TRBJ2-1; D is perhaps TRBD2 (5 bases). Germline V gives CDR1 SGHNT, CDR2 YYREEE (reference sequence). This CDR3 has 15 amino acids. Trimming pared 2 bases from V and 3 bases from J, leaving 12 bases between. As DNA, the CDR3 is TGTGCCAGCAGCTTAGGCTTCGGGGTCTACAATGAGCAGTTCTTC. Its protein is CASSLGFGVYNEQFF.

The CDR3 here is CASSAPREGGNTIYF. DNA for the CDR3: TGTGCCAGCAGCGCCCCCAGGGAAGGTGGAAACACCATATATTTT. The chain combines TRBV9 with TRBJ1-3; possibly TRBD1 for D (5 bases). CDR1 is SGDLS and CDR2 is YYNGEE in the germline V gene. The CDR3 is 15 residues long. Deletions cut 3 bases from V and 3 bases from J, with 13 bases between.

The chain couples TRBV6-5 to TRBJ1-5; TRBD1 might be the D (5 bases). The length of the CDR3 is 13 residues. The germline V gene encodes CDR1 MNHEY and CDR2 SVGAGI. V was shortened by 4 bases and J by 7 bases, with 11 bases between the two germline ends. The CDR3 DNA reads TGTGCCAGCAGTTTCCTCGGGGGGCAGCCCCAGCATTTT. This codes for CASSFLGGQPQHF.

The DNA for the CDR3 is TGTGCCAGCAGCTCGACAGGGGGCAATCAGCCCCAGCATTTT. It specifies CASSSTGGNQPQHF. This sequence joins TRBV7-9 and TRBJ1-5; 8 nucleotides match TRBD1. CDR1 SEHNR and CDR2 FQNEAQ come from the germline V gene (reference sequence). Losses at the gene ends were 4 bases for V and 2 bases for J; bases not matched to a gene: 1. The CDR3 loop spans 14 amino acids.

The chain employs TRBV28 and TRBJ1-3; 7 positions agree with TRBD1. Losses at the gene ends were 7 bases for V and 14 bases for J; bases not matched to a gene: 8. Germline V lookup: CDR1 MDHEN, CDR2 SYDVKM. The CDR3 length is 11 residues. CDR3 DNA sequence: TGTGCCAGCACTCATGACAGGGCCCTATATTTT. Amino acid sequence: CASTHDRALYF.